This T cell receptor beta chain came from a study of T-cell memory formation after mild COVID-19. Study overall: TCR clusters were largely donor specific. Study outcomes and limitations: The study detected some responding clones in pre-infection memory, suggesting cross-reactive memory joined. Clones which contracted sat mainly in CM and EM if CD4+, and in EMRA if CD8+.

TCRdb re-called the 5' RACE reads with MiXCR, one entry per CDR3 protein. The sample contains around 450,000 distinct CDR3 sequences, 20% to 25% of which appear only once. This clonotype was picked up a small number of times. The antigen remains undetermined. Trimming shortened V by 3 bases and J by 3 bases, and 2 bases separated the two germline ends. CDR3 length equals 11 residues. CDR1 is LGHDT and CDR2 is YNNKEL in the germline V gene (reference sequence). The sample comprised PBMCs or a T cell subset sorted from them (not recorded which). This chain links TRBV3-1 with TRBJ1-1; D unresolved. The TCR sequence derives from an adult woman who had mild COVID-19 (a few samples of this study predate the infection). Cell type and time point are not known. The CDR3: CASSHHTEAFF. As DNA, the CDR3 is TGTGCCAGCAGCCATCACACTGAAGCTTTCTTT.